The 10 T cell receptor beta chains listed next were all sequenced from one sample in a study of cytotoxic CD8 clonotypes in ibrutinib-treated CLL. The method was immunoSEQ multiplex PCR; TCRdb's version includes in-frame clones alone and lacks a portion of them. Of over 150,000 clones listed, 70% to 85% are singletons. The sample consisted of PBMCs, taken after 12 months of ibrutinib treatment. These TCRs come from a human donor with chronic lymphocytic leukemia.

This sequence joins TRBV28 and TRBJ2-1; D unclear. Germline V gives CDR1 MDHEN, CDR2 SYDVKM. CDR3 size: 12 residues. V lost 5 bases, J lost 7 bases, and 9 bases lay in between. The chain's CDR3 is CASSIPHNEQFF. For the CDR3, the DNA is TGTGCCAGCAGTATCCCTCATAATGAGCAGTTCTTC.

The chain links TRBV2 to TRBJ2-1, with 13 nucleotides matching TRBD2. This CDR3 region has 15 residues. Germline V gene data show CDR1 as SNHLY and CDR2 as FYNNEI. J gave up 10 bases and V 4 bases, and 7 bases lay outside the gene matches. The CDR3 nucleotides read TGTGCCAGCAGTGGAGAACTAGCGGGGGGGATCGAGCAGTTCTTC. Translation: CASSGELAGGIEQFF.

The chain combines TRBV7-9 with TRBJ2-3, with D uncertain. In germline, CDR1 is SEHNR, CDR2 FQNEAQ (reference sequence). The V end was cut by 1 base, the J end by 6 bases, with 8 bases between. The CDR3 spans 13 residues. In nucleotides, the CDR3 is TGTGCCAGCAGCTTAGTTCCCCGGGATACGCAGTATTTT. Protein: CASSLVPRDTQYF.

In this sample, this clone turned up a few times. The rearrangement joins TRBV2 to TRBJ1-2; D possibly corresponds to TRBD1 (6 bases). V was cut by 6 bases and J by 9 bases, with 20 bases left in between. Germline CDR1 reads SNHLY; CDR2 reads FYNNEI. This CDR3 is 14 amino acids long. For the CDR3, the DNA is TGTGCCAGCAGCAAAGGGGGAGGGGTCAGAAGCTACACCTTC. Its protein is CASSKGGGVRSYTF.

The genes are TRBV18 and TRBJ1-5; D not resolved. Trimming removed 1 base at V and 5 bases at J, with 9 bases between. The CDR3 extends over 14 amino acids. Germline V gives CDR1 KGHSH, CDR2 LQKENI. CDR3 sequence (DNA): TGTGCCAGCTCACCACGTCAAGGGTATCAGCCCCAGCATTTT. It codes for CASSPRQGYQPQHF.

This clone was observed a handful of times. CDR3 DNA sequence: TGTGCCAGTAGTATTTTGGCGACAGTCTACAATCAGCCCCAGCATTTT. Amino acid sequence: CASSILATVYNQPQHF. This chain links TRBV19 with TRBJ1-5; D is perhaps TRBD1 (5 bases). Trimming left V 3 bases short and J 3 bases short, with 15 bases between. From germline, CDR1 is LNHDA and CDR2 SQIVND (reference sequence). The CDR3 has 16 residues.

For this clone: Other DNA sequences in the sample encode the same CDR3. The V call is TRBV7-2, the J call TRBJ1-5, with 10 bases aligning to TRBD1. CDR1 and CDR2 from the germline V gene are SGHTA and FQGNSA. V lost 5 bases to trimming and J lost 2 bases; unmatched junction nucleotides: 3. The CDR3 totals 15 residues. The CDR3 bases are TGTGCCAGCAGCCCGGACAGGGGGGGCAATCAGCCCCAGCATTTT. Residues: CASSPDRGGNQPQHF.

The chain links TRBV28 to TRBJ1-2; 7 nucleotides align to TRBD1. The germline V gene encodes CDR1 MDHEN and CDR2 SYDVKM. This CDR3 contains 14 residues. Losses at the gene ends were 5 bases for V and 4 bases for J; bases not matched to a gene: 7. CDR3: CASSPPGTAYGYTF. CDR3 sequence (DNA): TGTGCCAGCAGTCCCCCGGGGACAGCCTATGGCTACACCTTC.

The rearrangement uses TRBV5-1 and TRBJ2-3; no clear D. V shed 0 bases and J shed 7 bases, with 3 bases lying between them. The CDR3 sequence is 11 residues long. Per the germline V gene, CDR1 is SGHRS and CDR2 is YFSETQ. CDR3 residues: CASSLGNTQYF. The CDR3 DNA follows: TGCGCCAGCAGCTTGGGGAATACGCAGTATTTT.

The chain carries TRBV9 and TRBJ2-7; tentative D call: TRBD1 (5 bases). V lost 4 bases to trimming and J lost 2 bases, with 10 bases between them. There are 13 residues in the CDR3. Per the germline V gene, CDR1 is SGDLS and CDR2 is YYNGEE. The CDR3 nucleotides are TGTGCCAGCAGCCCTGCAGGGACCTACGAGCAGTACTTC. It translates to CASSPAGTYEQYF.